This T cell receptor (beta chain) comes out of a study of Ad26.COV2.S vaccination and SARS-CoV-2 variants. On the study more broadly: Dosing was one shot or two shots 56 days apart.

The treatment here: some 20 received Ad26.COV2.S at low or high dose, single or two shots; 5 received placebo; per-sample allocation not given. Day 63 after the first vaccine or placebo injection was the time point for sampling. The sample came from a Boston adult aged 18-55 years. As its vector, the vaccine had Ad26, which expressed Wuhan-strain SARS-CoV-2 spike. Only in-frame clones appear in the TCRdb table, and some are missing; sequencing was by immunoSEQ multiplex PCR. The table includes about 250,000 clones, more than 70% detected once. The CDR3 has 17 residues. The V end was cut by 2 bases, the J end by 4 bases, with 21 bases between. Germline V gene data show CDR1 as LGHNA and CDR2 as YNFKEQ. Points from the study as a whole: An underestimation of total T cell responses may have resulted from the TCR breadth and depth analyses.

Remarks on this clone: What it binds is unknown.

The clonotype was recovered from a person aged 18-65 years who received the Ad26.COV2.S COVID-19 vaccine or a placebo. Source: peripheral blood, taken in a trial of Ad26.COV2.S vaccine versus placebo. The rearrangement links TRBV4-2 to TRBJ2-7, with no clear D. The CDR3 region has the DNA TGTGCCAGCAGCCAAATAGGTCGGAGTCAGGAATTATACGAGCAGTACTTC. This translates into CASSQIGRSQELYEQYF.